This T cell receptor (beta chain) was captured by sequencing in a study of blood T cell repertoires in COVID-19. CDR3 size: 13 residues. Germline loops: CDR1 MGHRA, CDR2 YSYEKL. V gave up 2 bases and J gave up 2 bases, with 7 bases separating them. This clone was recorded a few times. Per the original methods: Amplified reference gene primers provided the basis for estimating nucleated cell counts. Profiled with immunoSEQ multiplex PCR; TCRdb holds only in-frame clones, not every one. V and J calls and clone size are those listed in that table; D and trimming were worked out from the DNA. The profile shows 200,000 to 250,000 clones, about 81% of them singletons. Participant ages covered roughly 18 to 89 years across 25 or so US areas. Either two negative PCRs, clearance, or symptom resolution qualified Cohort 3 donors as recovered.

V usage is TRBV4-1 and J usage is TRBJ2-7; no clear D. This receptor was obtained from a man aged 40-49 years who had recovered from COVID-19. Input material: PBMCs or T cells enriched from blood (not recorded which). The CDR3 sequence is CASSQSEAYEQYF. The CDR3 nucleotides are TGCGCCAGCAGCCAATCCGAGGCCTACGAGCAGTACTTC.